In this sample, the clone carrying this TCR beta chain turned up many times. Its antigen is unknown. The V and J ends lost 8 bases and 4 bases respectively, with 9 bases between them. The CDR3 runs 11 residues. The V gene's germline CDR1 is MNHEY and CDR2 SVGAGI. This sample is drawn from a study of post-analysis software for immune sequencing data. Regarding the study as a whole: Samples prepared in the same batch strongly co-clustered by F measure. There were five or six TRBV segments more frequent in patients than controls, and TRBV5-6, TRBV5-1 and TRBV20-1 were among them. Controls' normalized Chao1 diversity significantly exceeded that of multiple sclerosis patients.

Unique molecular identifiers were carried by the TCR beta cDNA libraries. The authors obtained about 520,000 cDNA molecules from approximately 0.95 to 9.8 million T cells. TCRdb re-derived calls from the PCR reads in MiXCR, one entry per CDR3 protein. Of about 540,000 distinct CDR3 sequences listed, 30% to 40% are singletons. The sample taken for sequencing was blood. This clonotype was sampled from a girl under 18 with multiple sclerosis. This sequence joins TRBV6-5 and TRBJ2-7; the D gene is possibly TRBD2 (5 bases). CDR3 amino acids: CASGRGYEQYF. The DNA for the CDR3 is TGTGCCAGCGGCCGCGGGTACGAGCAGTACTTC.